This is a list of T cell receptor beta chains from one sample in a study of T cell changes during pregnancy in multiple sclerosis. Profiled with immunoSEQ multiplex PCR; TCRdb holds only in-frame clones, not every one. The repertoire includes 100,000 or so clones, 91% of them detected once, and 2.5% to 3.5% sits in the top ten. Sample: peripheral blood, taken in the second trimester of pregnancy. These receptors all come from a female donor with multiple sclerosis, enrolled in a pregnancy study. Both conserved end residues are part of each CDR3. D genes are given only for firm matches. Clone size is not always given. Where it is, it says once, few, many or a class for expanded clones.

clone size	D gene	V gene	J gene	CDR3 protein	CDR3 DNA
NA	NA	TRBV28	TRBJ1-2	CASSLVVLNYGYTF	TGTGCCAGCAGTTTGGTCGTCCTAAACTATGGCTACACCTTC
NA	TRBD2	TRBV28	TRBJ2-7	CVGTSGTRSDEQYF	TGTGTAGGGACTAGCGGGACCCGGTCTGACGAGCAGTACTTC
NA	NA	TRBV7-7	TRBJ2-2	CASSSRNTGELFF	TGTGCTAGCAGCTCCAGGAACACCGGGGAGCTGTTTTTT
NA	NA	TRBV28	TRBJ1-1	CASRAVGRTEAFF	TGTGCCAGCAGGGCCGTTGGGCGCACTGAAGCTTTCTTT
NA	TRBD2	TRBV15	TRBJ2-2	CATSRTLAGVGGELFF	TGTGCCACCAGCAGAACACTAGCGGGAGTTGGCGGGGAGCTGTTTTTT
NA	TRBD1	TRBV5-4	TRBJ1-1	CASTLYRGLNTEAFF	TGTGCCAGCACCCTATACAGGGGCTTAAACACTGAAGCTTTCTTT
NA	NA	TRBV18	TRBJ2-7	CASSPRERYEQYF	TGTGCCAGCTCACCTAGGGAGCGCTACGAGCAGTACTTC
NA	NA	TRBV5-1	TRBJ2-7	CASSWVGWEHSYEQYF	TGCGCCAGCAGCTGGGTTGGTTGGGAGCACTCCTACGAGCAGTACTTC
NA	NA	TRBV7-9	TRBJ1-3	CASSFAADTIYF	TGTGCCAGCAGCTTTGCGGCGGACACCATATATTTT
NA	NA	TRBV6-4	TRBJ2-2	CASSPSPQVLTGELFF	TGTGCCAGCAGTCCCTCCCCACAGGTACTCACCGGGGAGCTGTTTTTT
NA	NA	TRBV9	TRBJ2-5	CASSVDVTGVVQETQYF	TGTGCCAGCAGCGTAGATGTGACGGGAGTAGTCCAAGAGACCCAGTACTTC
once	NA	TRBV28	TRBJ2-7	CASTSGAPYEQYF	TGTGCCAGCACCTCGGGAGCCCCCTACGAGCAGTACTTC
once	NA	TRBV7-9	TRBJ2-7	CASSFDNGPGEQYF	TGTGCCAGCAGCTTCGACAACGGGCCAGGGGAGCAGTACTTC
NA	TRBD2	TRBV30	TRBJ2-7	CAWSVPMGASGRGWYF	TGTGCCTGGAGTGTACCGATGGGGGCTAGCGGGAGAGGATGGTACTTC
NA	TRBD2	TRBV27	TRBJ2-1	CASSGGYGRGSYNEQFF	TGTGCCAGCAGTGGGGGGTACGGGAGGGGCTCTTACAATGAGCAGTTCTTC
NA	TRBD2	TRBV28	TRBJ2-7	CASSSGGFDEQYF	TGTGCCAGCAGTAGCGGGGGGTTTGACGAGCAGTACTTC